These T cell receptor beta chains were read from a single sample in a study of cytomegalovirus exposure and HLA in healthy donors. Only in-frame clones appear in the TCRdb table, and some are missing; sequencing was by immunoSEQ multiplex PCR. The table lists 90,000 to 150,000 clones, approximately 78% of them singletons. The material sequenced was PBMCs. These receptors were collected from a man aged 40-49 years in good health and CMV-seronegative. The CDR3 runs from the conserved cysteine through the conserved F or W. A D gene is named only where the DNA matches it firmly. Only part of the rows carry a size: once, few, many, or a class if the clone is expanded.

d_gene,v_gene,j_gene,abundance,CDR3aa,CDR3nt
-,TRBV4-3,TRBJ2-2,-,CASILRGSGELFF,TGCGCCAGCATCTTACGGGGGAGCGGGGAGCTGTTTTTT
-,TRBV27,TRBJ2-1,-,CASRFAMSSYNEQFF,TGTGCCAGCAGATTCGCCATGAGCTCCTACAATGAGCAGTTCTTC
TRBD1,TRBV11-2,TRBJ1-1,-,CASSLVAGTGTTEAFF,TGTGCCAGCAGCTTAGTTGCAGGGACAGGAACTACTGAAGCTTTCTTT
-,TRBV28,TRBJ2-7,-,CASSEQNFYEQYF,TGTGCCAGCAGTGAACAGAACTTCTACGAGCAGTACTTC
TRBD1,TRBV18,TRBJ1-2,-,CASSPRDSLYGYTF,TGTGCCAGCTCACCTCGGGACAGTCTCTATGGCTACACCTTC
-,TRBV27,TRBJ2-7,-,CASSLSIVQGPSYEQYF,TGTGCCAGCAGTTTATCTATTGTGCAGGGGCCCTCCTACGAGCAGTACTTC
TRBD2,TRBV5-1,TRBJ2-1,-,CASSPGTSGGLNEQFF,TGCGCCAGCAGCCCCGGGACTAGCGGGGGGTTGAATGAGCAGTTCTTC
-,TRBV11-2,TRBJ2-1,-,CASSLVDWSSYNEQFF,TGTGCCAGCAGCTTAGTAGACTGGAGCTCCTACAATGAGCAGTTCTTC
-,TRBV7-7,TRBJ2-2,few,CASSPGTRNTGELFF,TGTGCCAGCAGCCCCGGGACAAGGAACACCGGGGAGCTGTTTTTT
-,TRBV30,TRBJ1-4,-,CAWSFPQGRDEKLFF,TGTGCCTGGAGTTTCCCCCAGGGGAGGGATGAAAAACTGTTTTTT
TRBD1,TRBV6-5,TRBJ2-7,-,CASFTQGLREQYF,TGTGCCAGCTTTACACAGGGGTTAAGGGAGCAGTACTTC
-,TRBV7-2,TRBJ2-5,-,CASSLNLAIQETQYF,TGTGCCAGCAGCTTGAACCTAGCTATTCAAGAGACCCAGTACTTC
-,TRBV5-1,TRBJ2-3,-,CASSLVAGSSDTQYF,TGCGCCAGCAGCTTGGTGGCGGGAAGTTCTGATACGCAGTATTTT
TRBD1,TRBV4-3,TRBJ2-3,-,CASSQDPGQGAADTQYF,TGCGCCAGCAGCCAAGATCCCGGACAGGGGGCCGCAGATACGCAGTATTTT
-,TRBV14,TRBJ1-2,-,CASSQTGGYGYTF,TGTGCCAGCAGCCAGACGGGTGGCTATGGCTACACCTTC
-,TRBV7-4,TRBJ1-5,-,CASSLRVQLNSNQPQHF,TGTGCCAGCAGCTTACGGGTTCAGCTAAATAGCAATCAGCCCCAGCATTTT
TRBD1,TRBV2,TRBJ2-2,-,CASTPGQGRTGELFF,TGTGCCAGCACACCGGGACAGGGGAGAACCGGGGAGCTGTTTTTT
TRBD1,TRBV13,TRBJ2-3,-,CASSLTGIYTDTQYF,TGTGCCAGCAGCTTGACAGGGATTTACACAGATACGCAGTATTTT
-,TRBV6-1,TRBJ1-5,-,CASSAAGRNQPQHF,TGTGCCAGCAGTGCGGCAGGCCGCAATCAGCCCCAGCATTTT
-,TRBV5-1,TRBJ2-1,-,CASSLQGGRSYNEQFF,TGCGCCAGCAGCTTGCAGGGGGGACGCTCCTACAATGAGCAGTTCTTC
TRBD2,TRBV7-2,TRBJ2-1,-,CASSPTSGGAGEQFF,TGTGCCAGCAGCCCGACTAGCGGGGGGGCCGGGGAGCAGTTCTTC
TRBD1,TRBV11-2,TRBJ2-7,-,CASRQGGPLGQYF,TGTGCCAGCAGACAGGGGGGCCCCCTTGGGCAGTACTTC
TRBD1,TRBV18,TRBJ1-2,few,CASSPEGQGAVYGYTF,TGTGCCAGCTCACCAGAGGGACAGGGGGCGGTCTATGGCTACACCTTC
TRBD2,TRBV5-1,TRBJ2-1,once,CASTSGSVYNEQFF,TGCGCCAGTACTAGCGGGAGCGTTTACAATGAGCAGTTCTTC